Below, one TCR beta chain is given with its context. It lacks a known antigen. Base quality data are lacking; no much larger clone is found one base away. Trimming costs V 6 bases and J 6 bases, and their ends lie 8 bases apart. From the germline V gene, CDR1 is MNHNS and CDR2 is SASEGT. From the cysteine through the phenylalanine, the CDR3 covers 11 amino acids. The DNA shown is the 33-base CDR3, in frame from base 1. TCR libraries were generated with the immunoSEQ multiplex PCR assay, using TCR-beta and/or TCR-alpha/delta assays for each sample. The amplified TCR libraries were sequenced using the Illumina high-throughput platform. On the study's bioinformatics: Clustering and dimensionality reduction relied on pairwise TCRdist distances among GMM-specific receptors from T cells that were either sorted ex vivo or expanded in vitro. Each clinical repertoire received a mean NN-distance score, defined as the average TCRdist to the nearest 10% of tetramer-positive reference sequences. GEM TCR motif frequency was computed as the fraction of unique TCRs matching known GEM sequences by V/J usage and CDR3 length. Linear discriminant analysis with leave-one-out cross-validation, implemented in scikit-learn, was used to classify active tuberculosis. TCRdb took over this immuneACCESS table, retaining in-frame rearrangements with V and J assigned. Such tables are incomplete; in checked studies, under half of the missing clones stem from an unresolved V gene, and the remainder is unexplained. D and trimming were read from the DNA, whereas the V and J calls and clone size are those reported in that table. In this sample the table shows around 33,000 clones, 80% to 95% of which occur a single time. The biggest ten clones account for over 9.5% of the sample.

This specimen belongs to a study of T cells in tuberculosis (dated by TCRdb to 2016 to 2019). Regarding the complete study: In the study, CD1B tetramers and high-throughput TCR immunosequencing were combined to characterize T cells specific for the mycobacterial lipid antigen glucose monomycolate (GMM). IGRA-negative adolescents, IGRA-positive adolescents with latent tuberculosis and adults with active tuberculosis, ten per group, were compared in a South African clinical cohort. Active tuberculosis patient PBMC were archived before or within 7 days of starting standard anti-tuberculosis treatment. What the study reported, not specific to this receptor: Clinical samples were selected based on which cryopreserved specimens were available, and the active tuberculosis cases were adults whereas the controls were adolescents. Compared with IGRA-negative controls, TCR-alpha repertoires from active tuberculosis had smaller mean NN-distances to GMM-specific TCRs, which suggests that these TCRs underwent clonal expansion. A classifier using the diverse GMM-specific repertoire reached approximately 90% accuracy (AUROC about 0.91), compared with 60% to 75% accuracy using GEM motif frequencies. Smaller NN-distances were partly driven by shorter CDR3-alpha lengths in active tuberculosis patients, and statistical significance was not reached for the TCR-beta difference.

Per the publication, the time point label means: new active TB diagnosis, blood taken before or within 7 days of starting treatment. Active tuberculosis patients were HIV-seronegative South African adults aged 18 years or older with a new diagnosis. Confirmation of active tuberculosis came from positive sputum smear microscopy and/or a positive M. tuberculosis culture. Immunosequencing of unsorted cryopreserved PBMC covered, on average, about 91,000 T cells per clinical donor. This clonotype was sampled from an adult with tuberculosis. Material: PBMCs, obtained at tuberculosis diagnosis. Here the chain combines TRBV6-1 and TRBJ1-2; 6 matching bases give a weak D call of TRBD1. The base sequence is TGTGCCAGCAGGAACAGGGATGGCTACACCTTC. This codes for CASRNRDGYTF.